This T cell receptor (beta chain) originates from a study of T cells in Graves' hyperthyroidism and ophthalmopathy. TCR beta CDR3 regions were amplified from RNA transcripts. The study used the HTBI primer set for a first-round RT-PCR of the TCR CDR3. Using its own MiXCR run on the multiplex PCR reads, TCRdb lists one record per CDR3 protein. The table shows 600,000 or so distinct CDR3 sequences, with around 15% occurring only once. Study-wide results and limits: In the blood, most expanded thyroid clonotypes above 0.001 appeared as well.

At least ten counts were recorded for this clonotype. Its antigen remains unidentified. Hyperthyroidism had been newly diagnosed in patients aged 18 to 65, and its duration was under 2 months. Diagnostic decisions used clinical symptoms, serum thyroxine and TRAb, thyroid ultrasound and orbital computed tomography. The germline V gene encodes CDR1 SGHVS and CDR2 FQNEAQ. The CDR3 covers 17 residues. V was cut by 5 bases and J by 4 bases, with 21 bases left in between. The receptor was derived from a woman in her twenties or thirties with Graves' hyperthyroidism. J is TRBJ2-1 and V is TRBV7-8, with TRBD2 as a possible D gene (5 bases). Specimen: blood. The CDR3 loop reads CASSPRGAANLYNEQFF. CDR3 in DNA: TGTGCCAGCAGCCCCCGAGGAGCGGCCAATCTATACAATGAGCAGTTCTTC.